The source of this TCR beta chain is a study of blood T cell repertoires in COVID-19. Across the study: The study drew acute and convalescent COVID-19 samples from the United States, Italy and Spain.

Authors' data handling: Estimates of nucleated cell counts were drawn from the amplification of reference gene primers. Measured with immunoSEQ multiplex PCR; TCRdb has only the in-frame clones, and not every one. V and J calls and clone size are those listed in that table; D and trimming were worked out from the DNA. The sample lists roughly 64,000 clones; roughly 78% were seen once. This clone was counted once. Trimming removed 0 bases at V and 5 bases at J, with 22 bases between. This CDR3 contains 19 residues. The rearrangement joins TRBV23-1 to TRBJ2-2; D possibly corresponds to TRBD1 (6 bases). TRBV23-1 is sorted into the ORF group, with uncertain function. Sequenced material: peripheral blood. This receptor was taken from a man aged 55 to 69 with COVID-19, enrolled during active disease. CDR3 in amino acids: CASSQSFVVHLRGTGELFF. CDR3 in DNA: TGCGCCAGCAGTCAATCTTTTGTCGTTCATCTCAGGGGTACCGGGGAGCTGTTTTTT.